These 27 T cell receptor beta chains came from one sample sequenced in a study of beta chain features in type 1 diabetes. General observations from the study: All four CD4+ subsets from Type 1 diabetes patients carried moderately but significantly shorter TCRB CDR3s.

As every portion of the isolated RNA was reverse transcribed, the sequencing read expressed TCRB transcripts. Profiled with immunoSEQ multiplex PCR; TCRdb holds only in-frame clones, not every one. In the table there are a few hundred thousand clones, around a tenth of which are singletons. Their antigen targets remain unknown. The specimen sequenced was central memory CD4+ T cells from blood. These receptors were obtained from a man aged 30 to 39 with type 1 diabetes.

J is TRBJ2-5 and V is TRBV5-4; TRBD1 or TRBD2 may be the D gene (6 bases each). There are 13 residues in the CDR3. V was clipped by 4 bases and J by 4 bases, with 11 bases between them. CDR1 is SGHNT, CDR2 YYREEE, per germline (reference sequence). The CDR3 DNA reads TGTGCCAGCAGCCGAGGGGGGTTAGAGACCCAGTACTTC. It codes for CASSRGGLETQYF.

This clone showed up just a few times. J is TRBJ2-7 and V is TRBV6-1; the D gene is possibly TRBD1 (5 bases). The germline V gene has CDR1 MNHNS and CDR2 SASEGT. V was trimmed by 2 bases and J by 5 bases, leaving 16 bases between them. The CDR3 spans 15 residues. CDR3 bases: TGTGCCAGCAGTGAATCGAGCCAGGGCAGAAACGAGCAGTACTTC. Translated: CASSESSQGRNEQYF.

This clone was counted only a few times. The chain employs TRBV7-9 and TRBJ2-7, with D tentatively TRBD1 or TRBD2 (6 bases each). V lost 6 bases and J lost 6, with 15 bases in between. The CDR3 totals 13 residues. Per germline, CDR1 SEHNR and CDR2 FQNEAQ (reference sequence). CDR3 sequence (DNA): TGTGCCAGCAGTAGTGAGGGGGGCGGCGAGCAGTACTTC. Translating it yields CASSSEGGGEQYF.

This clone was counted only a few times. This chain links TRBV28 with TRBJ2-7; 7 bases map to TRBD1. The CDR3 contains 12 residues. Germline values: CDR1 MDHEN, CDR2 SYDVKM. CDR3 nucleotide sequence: TGTGCAACCCGGACAGGCGGTTACGAGCAGTACTTC. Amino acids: CATRTGGYEQYF.

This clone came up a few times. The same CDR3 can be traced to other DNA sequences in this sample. This CDR3 is CASGQNYGYTF. The CDR3 DNA reads as TGTGCCAGCGGCCAGAACTATGGCTACACCTTC. The gene calls are TRBV28 and TRBJ1-2; D not resolved. V was trimmed by 8 bases and J by 2 bases, leaving 6 bases between them. CDR3 length equals 11 residues. The germline V gene has CDR1 MDHEN and CDR2 SYDVKM.

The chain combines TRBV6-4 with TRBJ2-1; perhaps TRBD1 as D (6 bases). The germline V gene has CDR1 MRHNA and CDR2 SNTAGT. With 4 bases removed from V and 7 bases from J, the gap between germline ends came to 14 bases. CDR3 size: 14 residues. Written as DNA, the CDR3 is TGTGCCAGCAGTGGCGGACAGACAGCGAATGAGCAGTTCTTC. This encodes CASSGGQTANEQFF.

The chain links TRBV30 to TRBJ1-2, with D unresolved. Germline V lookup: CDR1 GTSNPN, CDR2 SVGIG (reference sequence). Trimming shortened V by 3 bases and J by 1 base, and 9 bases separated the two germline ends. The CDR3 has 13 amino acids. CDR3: CAWRETSNYGYTF. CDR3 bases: TGTGCCTGGAGAGAAACAAGTAACTATGGCTACACCTTC.

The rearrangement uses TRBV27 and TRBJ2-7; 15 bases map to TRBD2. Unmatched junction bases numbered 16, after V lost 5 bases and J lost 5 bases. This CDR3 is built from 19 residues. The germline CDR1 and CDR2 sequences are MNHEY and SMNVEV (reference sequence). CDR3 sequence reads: CASSPIPGLAGGAVNEQYF. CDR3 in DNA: TGTGCCAGCAGTCCAATACCGGGACTAGCGGGAGGTGCGGTCAACGAGCAGTACTTC.

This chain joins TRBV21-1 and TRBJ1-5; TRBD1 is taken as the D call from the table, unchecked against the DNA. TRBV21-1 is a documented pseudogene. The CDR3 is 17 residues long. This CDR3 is CASSNRYRTTYNQPQHF. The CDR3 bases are TGTGCCAGCAGCAATCGCTACAGGACCACTTACAATCAGCCCCAGCATTTT.

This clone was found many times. The CDR3 sequence is CASSGTGTGANVLTF. The DNA of the CDR3 is TGTGCCAGCAGCGGGACAGGGACTGGGGCCAACGTCCTGACTTTC. The chain employs TRBV9 and TRBJ2-6; 8 nucleotides agree with TRBD1. The CDR3 consists of 15 residues. Trimming removed 3 bases from V and 2 bases from J; junction bases left unmatched: 1. CDR1 is SGDLS and CDR2 is YYNGEE in the germline V gene.

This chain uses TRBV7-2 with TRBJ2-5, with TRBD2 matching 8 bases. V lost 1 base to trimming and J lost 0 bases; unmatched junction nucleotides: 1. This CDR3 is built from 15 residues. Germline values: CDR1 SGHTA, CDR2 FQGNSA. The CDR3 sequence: CASSLGSGNQETQYF. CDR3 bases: TGTGCCAGCAGCTTAGGTAGCGGGAACCAAGAGACCCAGTACTTC.

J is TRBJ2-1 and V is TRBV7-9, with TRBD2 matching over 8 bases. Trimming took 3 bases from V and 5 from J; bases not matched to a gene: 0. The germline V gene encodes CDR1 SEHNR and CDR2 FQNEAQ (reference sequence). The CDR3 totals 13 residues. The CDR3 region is CASSLGLDNEQFF. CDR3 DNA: TGTGCCAGCAGCTTGGGACTAGACAATGAGCAGTTCTTC.

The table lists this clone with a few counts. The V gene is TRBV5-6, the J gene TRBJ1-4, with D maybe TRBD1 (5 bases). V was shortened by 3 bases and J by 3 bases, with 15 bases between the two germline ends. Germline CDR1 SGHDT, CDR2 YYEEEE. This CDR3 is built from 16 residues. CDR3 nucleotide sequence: TGTGCCAGCAGCTCGCGGGGCCCCGCGTCTAATGAAAAACTGTTTTTT. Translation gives CASSSRGPASNEKLFF.

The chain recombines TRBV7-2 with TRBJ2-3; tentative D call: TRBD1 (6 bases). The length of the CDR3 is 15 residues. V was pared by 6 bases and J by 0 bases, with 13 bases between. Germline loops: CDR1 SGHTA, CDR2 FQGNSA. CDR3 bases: TGTGCCAGCAGTTTACAGGGACATAGCACAGATACGCAGTATTTT. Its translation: CASSLQGHSTDTQYF.

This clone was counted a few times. The CDR3 DNA follows: TGTGCCAGCAGTTTACCACAGGGTACGCGAAACACCATATATTTT. Protein sequence: CASSLPQGTRNTIYF. The rearrangement links TRBV28 to TRBJ1-3; D possibly corresponds to TRBD1 (6 bases). The CDR3 runs to 15 residues. The V and J ends lost 2 bases and 5 bases respectively, with 13 bases between them. The germline CDR1 and CDR2 sequences are MDHEN and SYDVKM.

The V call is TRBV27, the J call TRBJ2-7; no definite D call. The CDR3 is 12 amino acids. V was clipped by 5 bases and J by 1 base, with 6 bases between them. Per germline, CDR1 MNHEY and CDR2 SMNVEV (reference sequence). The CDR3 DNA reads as TGTGCCAGCAGTATACTGTCCTACGAGCAGTACTTC. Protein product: CASSILSYEQYF.

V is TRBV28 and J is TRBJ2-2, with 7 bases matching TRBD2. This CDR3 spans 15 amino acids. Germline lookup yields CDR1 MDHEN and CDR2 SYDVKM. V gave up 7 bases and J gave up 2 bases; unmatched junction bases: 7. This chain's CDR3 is CASKVSSGNTGELFF. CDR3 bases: TGTGCCAGCAAGGTGTCTAGCGGAAACACCGGGGAGCTGTTTTTT.

The CDR3 here is CASSSDLGSNEQFF. CDR3 DNA: TGTGCCAGCAGCTCCGATTTGGGGTCCAATGAGCAGTTCTTC. This rearrangement joins TRBV5-4 to TRBJ2-1; no clear D gene. The CDR3 totals 14 residues. Trimming took off 3 bases at V and 6 bases at J, with 13 bases between the two ends. CDR1 is SGHNT, CDR2 YYREEE, per germline (reference sequence).

In DNA, the CDR3 is TGTGCCAGCAGCAAGCTCATTCAGGGCAATCAGCCCCAGCATTTT. This translates into CASSKLIQGNQPQHF. This chain uses TRBV21-1 with TRBJ1-5; TRBD1 reflects the table's D call only, with no check against the DNA. TRBV21-1 is flagged as a pseudogene. The CDR3 contains 15 residues.

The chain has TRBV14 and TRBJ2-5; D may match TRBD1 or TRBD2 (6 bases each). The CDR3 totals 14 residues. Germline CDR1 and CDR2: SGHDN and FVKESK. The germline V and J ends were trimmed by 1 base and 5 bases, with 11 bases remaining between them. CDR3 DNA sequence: TGTGCCAGCAGCCAAGGGGGGGCGCCGGAGACCCAGTACTTC. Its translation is CASSQGGAPETQYF.

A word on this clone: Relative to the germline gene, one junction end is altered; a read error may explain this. This CDR3 is CASSPDREGSDTQYF. For the CDR3, the DNA is TGCGCCAGCAGCCCGGACAGGGAGGGATCAGATACGCAGTATTTT. V gene TRBV5-4 combines with J gene TRBJ2-3, with D possibly matching TRBD1 (8 bases). The germline gives CDR1 SGHNT, CDR2 YYREEE (reference sequence). The length of the CDR3 is 15 residues.

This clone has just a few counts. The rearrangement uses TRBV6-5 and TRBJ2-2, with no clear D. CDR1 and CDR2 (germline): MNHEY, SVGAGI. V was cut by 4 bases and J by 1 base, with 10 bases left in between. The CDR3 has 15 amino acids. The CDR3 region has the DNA TGTGCCAGCAGTTTGGCGGACCAGAACACCGGGGAGCTGTTTTTT. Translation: CASSLADQNTGELFF.

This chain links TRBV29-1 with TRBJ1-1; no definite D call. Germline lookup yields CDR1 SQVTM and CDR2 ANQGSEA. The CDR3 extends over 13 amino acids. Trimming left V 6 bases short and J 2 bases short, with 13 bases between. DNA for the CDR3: TGCAGCGTCAGACCGGGGTATAACACTGAAGCTTTCTTT. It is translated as CSVRPGYNTEAFF.

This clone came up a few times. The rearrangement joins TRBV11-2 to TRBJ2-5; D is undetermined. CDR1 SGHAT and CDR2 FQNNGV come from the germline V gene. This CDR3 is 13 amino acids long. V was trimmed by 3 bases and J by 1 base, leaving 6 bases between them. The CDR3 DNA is TGTGCCAGCAGCTTCGCCGCCCAAGAGACCCAGTACTTC. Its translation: CASSFAAQETQYF.

The DNA of the CDR3 is TGTGCCAGCAGCTTAGGAGGGCCCGGGCGAGGCTACGAGCAGTACTTC. It is translated as CASSLGGPGRGYEQYF. The V call is TRBV7-2, the J call TRBJ2-7, with D perhaps matching TRBD2 (5 bases). Germline-derived CDR1 and CDR2 are SGHTA and FQGNSA. CDR3 length: 16 residues. Trimming left V 1 base short and J 3 bases short, with 16 bases between.

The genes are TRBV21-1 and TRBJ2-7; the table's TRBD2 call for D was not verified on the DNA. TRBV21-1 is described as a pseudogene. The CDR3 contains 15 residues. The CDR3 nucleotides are TGTGCCAGCAGCCAGGAGGCGGGCGACTCCTACGAGCAGTACTTC. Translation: CASSQEAGDSYEQYF.

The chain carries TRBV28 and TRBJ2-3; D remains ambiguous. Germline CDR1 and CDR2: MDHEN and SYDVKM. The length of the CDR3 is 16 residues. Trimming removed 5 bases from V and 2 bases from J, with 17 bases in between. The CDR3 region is CASSPAAAGPTDTQYF. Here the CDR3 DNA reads TGTGCCAGCAGTCCCGCGGCCGCAGGTCCCACAGATACGCAGTATTTT.